The next 5 T cell receptor beta chains were all read from a single sample in a study of preoperative IRX-2 immunotherapy in early breast cancer. Regarding treatment: preoperative locoregional IRX-2 cytokine immunotherapy. TCRdb's table, derived via immunoSEQ multiplex PCR, lists solely in-frame clones and lacks some. The sample lists almost 800 clones; over 60% were seen once. The sequencing here drew on tumor tissue, taken before IRX-2 immunotherapy. These receptors were obtained from a human donor with breast cancer.

V and J are TRBV18 and TRBJ2-2; D unclear. Germline V gene data show CDR1 as KGHSH and CDR2 as LQKENI. V was trimmed by 0 bases and J by 3 bases, leaving 8 bases between them. The CDR3 is made up of 15 amino acids. The CDR3 loop reads CASSPPTVDTGELFF. In DNA, the CDR3 is TGTGCCAGCTCACCACCTACCGTTGACACCGGGGAGCTGTTTTTT.

The chain has TRBV29-1 and TRBJ2-1; TRBD1 matches 7 bases. The CDR3 has 15 amino acids. J gave up 1 base and V 1 base, and 4 bases lay outside the gene matches. In germline, CDR1 is SQVTM, CDR2 ANQGSEA. Written as DNA, the CDR3 is TGCAGCGTTGAAGTGTGGGACAGTTCCTACAATGAGCAGTTCTTC. Protein: CSVEVWDSSYNEQFF.

The chain couples TRBV19 to TRBJ1-5, with D perhaps matching TRBD1 (5 bases). The CDR3 consists of 17 residues. CDR1 and CDR2 from the germline V gene are LNHDA and SQIVND (reference sequence). V was pared by 7 bases and J by 0 bases, with 19 bases between. CDR3: CASTLHGGSYSNQPQHF. CDR3 nucleotides: TGTGCCAGTACTCTTCATGGGGGATCGTATAGCAATCAGCCCCAGCATTTT.

The rearrangement links TRBV6-8 to TRBJ1-2; D is uncertain. The V gene lost 0 bases and the J gene lost 0 bases, with 8 bases spanning the gap. Germline CDR1 is MNHGY and CDR2 is SAAAGT. This CDR3 is built from 15 residues. The CDR3: CASSYSAGTNYGYTF. The CDR3 DNA follows: TGTGCCAGCAGTTACTCAGCGGGAACTAACTATGGCTACACCTTC.

This rearrangement joins TRBV19 to TRBJ1-5; maybe TRBD1 (6 bases). The ends were cut back, 3 bases at V and 3 bases at J, with 9 bases in the middle. Germline assignment: CDR1 LNHDA and CDR2 SQIVND (reference sequence). This CDR3 comprises 14 residues. CDR3 nucleotide sequence: TGTGCCAGTAGTATGGGGGCAGACAATCAGCCCCAGCATTTT. Translation: CASSMGADNQPQHF.